Below, one T cell receptor (beta chain) is given with its context. No antigen is known for it. This specimen belongs to a study of CD4 T cells in relation to SARS-CoV-2 and coronaviruses. Study results and limitations: In roughly 60% of donors, memory CD4+ clonotypes crossrecognized SARS-CoV-2 and at least one common cold coronavirus spike.

Trimming left V 1 base short and J 1 base short, with 10 bases between. This CDR3 contains 15 residues. Looked up from germline, CDR1 is SGHNT and CDR2 is YENEEA. Naive and memory CD4+ T cell DNA was deep-sequenced without culture. Clones were read by immunoSEQ multiplex PCR, and TCRdb kept only the in-frame ones, dropping some. The sample has around 12,000 clones; around 86% are singletons. The chain is built from TRBV11-3 and TRBJ1-1, with D perhaps matching TRBD1 (6 bases). The TCR was taken from an adult with COVID-19. The sample was naive CD4+ T cells from PBMCs. Subset denoted: naive CD4+ T cells isolated by negative enrichment. This CDR3 is CASSLGGPGNTEAFF. The CDR3, as DNA: TGTGCCAGCAGCTTAGGGGGGCCGGGGAACACTGAAGCTTTCTTT.